This TCR beta chain derives from a study of T cell changes during pregnancy in multiple sclerosis. V shed 5 bases and J 5 bases; nucleotides not matched to a gene: 10. Germline values: CDR1 SGHAT, CDR2 FQDESV (reference sequence). CDR3 size: 15 residues. Sequenced by immunoSEQ multiplex PCR; TCRdb stores in-frame clones only, minus some. The sample consists of roughly 46,000 clones, nearly 95% of them appearing once. This TCR came from a female donor with multiple sclerosis, enrolled in a pregnancy study. This specimen consisted of peripheral blood, obtained in the third trimester of pregnancy. The chain recombines TRBV11-1 with TRBJ2-7, with 9 bases fitting TRBD1. The CDR3 DNA reads as TGTGCCAGCAGCCTGCCGGGACAGGGTGGCCACGAGCAGTACTTC. It is translated as CASSLPGQGGHEQYF.